The sequence of this T cell receptor (beta chain) was determined in a study of CD8+ T cells in alopecia areata. Treatment: oral pan-JAK inhibitor, 5-10 mg twice daily. Extraction and reverse transcription of RNA yielded cDNA as the sequencing template. Clones were sequenced by immunoSEQ multiplex PCR, and TCRdb holds only the in-frame ones, with some missing. The sample comprises about 250,000 clones, 60% of which are singletons, and around 0.92% rests with the top ten. Worth noting for this clone: A junction boundary mismatches the germline segment, possibly from a read error.

Source: CD4+ T cells sorted from blood, taken at week 52, from a patient treated with tofacitinib. The TCR was taken from a human donor with alopecia areata.

CDR3 sequence reads: CASSLPDSDEHF. For the CDR3, the DNA is TGCGCCAGCAGCTTGCCGGACAGCGATGAACATTTC. V usage is TRBV5-1 and J usage is TRBJ2-7; a weak D match, TRBD1 (6 bases). Germline V CDR1 and CDR2: SGHRS, YFSETQ. The CDR3 is made up of 12 amino acids.